These 32 T cell receptor beta chains share one sample of origin, sequenced in a study of OX40 agonist ivuxolimab in advanced cancers. Clones were read by immunoSEQ multiplex PCR, and TCRdb kept only the in-frame ones, dropping some. The repertoire holds about 20,000 clones, less than 85% seen once, with 45% to 55% in the top ten. The starting material was CD4+ or CD8+ T cells sorted from blood, obtained in a trial of the OX40 agonist ivuxolimab. All receptors derive from an adult with an advanced solid tumor such as melanoma, head and neck, liver or kidney cancer.

For the CDR3, the DNA is TGTGCCAGTAGTATGAGGTGGGCGGGAGACCCCTCCTACAATGAGCAGTTCTTC. Translation: CASSMRWAGDPSYNEQFF. The V gene is TRBV19, the J gene TRBJ2-1; 7 bases align to TRBD2. V shed 3 bases, J shed 0 bases, and the junction held 11 bases outside the gene matches. The CDR3 is 18 amino acids. The V gene's germline CDR1 is LNHDA and CDR2 SQIVND (reference sequence).

The rearrangement uses TRBV5-6 and TRBJ2-2; possible D gene TRBD2, 5 bases. Germline loops: CDR1 SGHDT, CDR2 YYEEEE. The V end lost 2 bases, the J end lost 0 bases, and 8 bases lay between the germline ends. This CDR3 has 15 residues. CDR3 sequence (DNA): TGTGCCAGCAGCTTTCGAGGGACGAACACCGGGGAGCTGTTTTTT. This sequence encodes CASSFRGTNTGELFF.

The table lists this clone with many counts. This chain joins TRBV14 and TRBJ2-3; no reliable D call. Trimming pared 1 base from V and 3 bases from J, leaving 2 bases between. Germline V gene sequence: CDR1 SGHDN, CDR2 FVKESK. This CDR3 is built from 12 residues. The CDR3, as DNA: TGTGCCAGCAGCCAAGTGACAGATACGCAGTATTTT. It specifies CASSQVTDTQYF.

The rearrangement uses TRBV2 and TRBJ2-1, with TRBD1 matching over 12 bases. The length of the CDR3 is 17 residues. Germline V gene data show CDR1 as SNHLY and CDR2 as FYNNEI. V shed 3 bases, J shed 9 bases, and the junction held 12 bases outside the gene matches. The CDR3 nucleotides read TGTGCCAGCAGTGATTTGGAACCGGGACAGGGGGCGCGTGAGCAGTTCTTC. Translated: CASSDLEPGQGAREQFF. The full variable domain, its missing parts supplied by reference TRBV2 and TRBJ2-1, is EPEVTQTPSHQVTQMGQEVILRCVPISNHLYFYWYRQILGQKVEFLVSFYNNEISEKSEIFDDQFSVERPDGSNFTLKIRSTKLEDSAMYFCASSDLEPGQGAREQFFGPGTRLTVL.

This clone was observed a handful of times. This chain connects TRBV6-6 to TRBJ2-1; D is possibly TRBD1 or TRBD2 (5 bases each). The CDR3 is 14 residues long. CDR1 and CDR2 (germline): MNHNY, SVGAGI (reference sequence). V gave up 5 bases and J gave up 1 base, with 9 bases separating them. The CDR3 DNA reads as TGTGCCAGCAGTCGGGACGGTTCCTACAATGAGCAGTTCTTC. Amino acid sequence: CASSRDGSYNEQFF.

This chain links TRBV6-5 with TRBJ2-7; D may be TRBD2 (6 bases). The CDR3 is 14 residues long. Trimming removed 0 bases at V and 3 bases at J, with 9 bases between. Germline V CDR1 and CDR2: MNHEY, SVGAGI. CDR3 amino acids: CASSYSGLYYEQYF. The CDR3, as DNA: TGTGCCAGCAGTTACTCGGGACTCTACTACGAGCAGTACTTC.

With regard to this clone: Additional DNA sequences in this sample encode the identical CDR3. The V call is TRBV18, the J call TRBJ2-5; D ambiguous. V shed 6 bases and J shed 1 base, with 6 bases lying between them. In germline, CDR1 is KGHSH, CDR2 LQKENI. CDR3 length equals 12 residues. The CDR3 spells CASSRTQETQYF. The CDR3 coding sequence is TGTGCCAGCTCGCGGACCCAAGAGACCCAGTACTTC.

The chain joins TRBV9 to TRBJ1-1; D might be TRBD1 (5 bases). From germline, CDR1 is SGDLS and CDR2 YYNGEE. The length of the CDR3 is 16 residues. Trimming took off 3 bases at V and 4 bases at J, with 19 bases between the two ends. CDR3: CASSAEQVLGVTEAFF. The CDR3 coding sequence is TGTGCCAGCAGCGCTGAGCAGGTGTTGGGGGTCACTGAAGCTTTCTTT.

The chain joins TRBV28 to TRBJ2-1; 9 nucleotides match TRBD1. Germline V gene sequence: CDR1 MDHEN, CDR2 SYDVKM. With 2 bases clipped from V and 7 bases from J, the junction kept 3 bases outside the gene matches. The CDR3 is 14 amino acids. The DNA of the CDR3 is TGTGCCAGCAGTTTAGACAGGGGGGGGAATGAGCAGTTCTTC. Translated: CASSLDRGGNEQFF. The variable domain in full, with the rest retrieved from reference TRBV28 and TRBJ2-1, is DVKVTQSSRYLVKRTGEKVFLECVQDMDHENMFWYRQDPGLGLRLIYFSYDVKMKEKGDIPEGYSVSREKKERFSLILESASTNQTSMYLCASSLDRGGNEQFFGPGTRLTVL.

V and J are TRBV7-9 and TRBJ2-1; TRBD2 agrees at 10 bases. CDR3 length: 13 residues. V gave up 3 bases and J gave up 10 bases; unmatched junction bases: 3. The germline gives CDR1 SEHNR, CDR2 FQNEAQ (reference sequence). The chain's CDR3 is CASSLGLASEQFF. The CDR3, as DNA: TGTGCCAGCAGCTTGGGACTAGCGTCCGAGCAGTTCTTC. The full variable domain, rest sourced from reference TRBV7-9 and TRBJ2-1, is DTGVSQNPRHKITKRGQNVTFRCDPISEHNRLYWYRQTLGQGPEFLTYFQNEAQLEKSRLLSDRFSAERPKGSFSTLEIQRTEQGDSAMYLCASSLGLASEQFFGPGTRLTVL.

A single count supports this clone. The CDR3 DNA reads TGTGCCAGCTCACCGGCGGTGTGGGATAATTCACCCCTCCACTTT. Translating gives CASSPAVWDNSPLHF. This chain joins TRBV18 and TRBJ1-6, with unresolved D. V was cut by 3 bases and J by 5 bases, with 11 bases left in between. The germline V gene encodes CDR1 KGHSH and CDR2 LQKENI. This CDR3 has 15 amino acids.

The chain uses TRBV2 and TRBJ2-7; tentative D call: TRBD1 (7 bases). The germline V gene has CDR1 SNHLY and CDR2 FYNNEI. The CDR3 is made up of 14 amino acids. Trimming removed 7 bases from V and 1 base from J, with 14 bases in between. CDR3 DNA sequence: TGTGCCAGCAATGGGGCAGGGGGGTCCTACGAGCAGTACTTC. This codes for CASNGAGGSYEQYF.

This sequence joins TRBV7-6 and TRBJ2-7, with D possibly matching TRBD1 (5 bases). Trimming removed 0 bases at V and 1 base at J, with 10 bases between. The CDR3 totals 15 residues. From germline, CDR1 is SGHVS and CDR2 FNYEAQ. The CDR3 loop reads CASSLAQGYSYEQYF. CDR3 DNA: TGTGCCAGCAGCTTAGCGCAGGGATATTCCTACGAGCAGTACTTC.

This rearrangement joins TRBV18 to TRBJ1-2; no clear D. This CDR3 comprises 14 residues. Germline V lookup: CDR1 KGHSH, CDR2 LQKENI. V lost 2 bases and J lost 0, with 7 bases in between. CDR3 sequence: CASSPTLANYGYTF. The DNA for the CDR3 is TGTGCCAGCTCACCAACGTTGGCTAACTATGGCTACACCTTC.

This chain uses TRBV6-1 with TRBJ2-7; 8 nucleotides agree with TRBD1. Germline CDR1 reads MNHNS; CDR2 reads SASEGT. The CDR3 is 15 amino acids. V dropped 2 bases and J dropped 9; count of bases not matched to a gene: 12. CDR3 coding DNA: TGTGCCAGCAGTGAATCGGACAGGGTAAGGATCGGGCAGTACTTC. Protein product: CASSESDRVRIGQYF.

V gene TRBV6-4 combines with J gene TRBJ2-5; D perhaps matches TRBD1 (6 bases). The V gene's germline CDR1 is MRHNA and CDR2 SNTAGT. The CDR3 length is 16 residues. V lost 3 bases to trimming and J lost 4 bases, with 18 bases between them. CDR3 DNA: TGTGCCAGCAGTGAAGTCGACAGGCCCCCTTCAGAGACCCAGTACTTC. Translation: CASSEVDRPPSETQYF.

V gene TRBV18 combines with J gene TRBJ2-5; D is possibly TRBD1 (5 bases). Germline CDR1 and CDR2: KGHSH and LQKENI. The CDR3 loop spans 16 amino acids. Between the trimmed V and J ends, which lost 2 bases and 0 bases, there was a span of 13 bases. The CDR3 DNA is TGTGCCAGCTCACCATCCTTTGCAGGGAACCAAGAGACCCAGTACTTC. The encoded protein is CASSPSFAGNQETQYF.

This chain's CDR3 is CASSLALNQPQHF. CDR3 nucleotide sequence: TGTGCCAGCAGTTTAGCCCTCAATCAGCCCCAGCATTTT. The chain links TRBV27 to TRBJ1-5; D is unresolved. The germline V gene encodes CDR1 MNHEY and CDR2 SMNVEV (reference sequence). The CDR3 covers 13 residues. The V end was cut by 2 bases, the J end by 3 bases, with 5 bases between.

V and J are TRBV18 and TRBJ2-5, with 7 bases fitting TRBD1. CDR3 length: 16 residues. Germline CDR1 is KGHSH and CDR2 is LQKENI. With V trimmed by 2 bases and J by 1 base, 7 bases remained unmatched. CDR3 protein: CASSPGTEVLQETQYF. The CDR3 DNA sequence: TGTGCCAGCTCACCAGGGACAGAAGTTCTCCAAGAGACCCAGTACTTC.

The V gene is TRBV5-4, the J gene TRBJ2-7; D is unresolved. The CDR3 sequence is 15 residues long. Germline V gene lookup returns CDR1 SGHNT and CDR2 YYREEE (reference sequence). V gave up 0 bases and J gave up 2 bases, with 12 bases separating them. As DNA, the CDR3 is TGTGCCAGCAGCTTGGGGGCGCACCTTGCCTACGAGCAGTACTTC. It translates to CASSLGAHLAYEQYF.

The rearrangement joins TRBV10-1 to TRBJ2-3; possibly TRBD2 for D (5 bases). The germline CDR1 and CDR2 sequences are WNHNN and SYGVQD (reference sequence). This CDR3 contains 15 residues. V lost 2 bases, J lost 5 bases, and 14 bases lay in between. CDR3 in DNA: TGCGCCAGCAGTGAGGCCCCGGAGAGGGAAGATACGCAGTATTTT. Encoded protein: CASSEAPEREDTQYF.

The chain links TRBV27 to TRBJ2-7; D gene unclear. Germline assignment: CDR1 MNHEY and CDR2 SMNVEV (reference sequence). Deletions cut 5 bases from V and 3 bases from J, with 8 bases between. This CDR3 has 12 residues. For the CDR3, the DNA is TGTGCCAGCAGTCCCAACTTCTACGAGCAGTACTTC. The encoded protein is CASSPNFYEQYF.

The chain joins TRBV29-1 to TRBJ2-1; 9 nucleotides align to TRBD1. V trimming: 8 bases; J trimming: 7 bases; junction bases outside the gene matches: 9. This CDR3 has 13 amino acids. Germline V gives CDR1 SQVTM, CDR2 ANQGSEA. The CDR3 region has the DNA TGCAGCCCATCCCCAGGGACAGGGAATGAGCAGTTCTTC. Its translation: CSPSPGTGNEQFF.

The chain uses TRBV11-2 and TRBJ2-7, with D possibly TRBD2 on 6 matching bases. This CDR3 spans 15 amino acids. Germline V gene data show CDR1 as SGHAT and CDR2 as FQNNGV. The V end lost 3 bases, the J end lost 2 bases, and 14 bases lay between the germline ends. CDR3 coding DNA: TGTGCCAGCAGCTTCCTCGGGAGTGCGACCTACGAGCAGTACTTC. It specifies CASSFLGSATYEQYF.

The chain carries TRBV21-1 and TRBJ1-1. TRBV21-1 counts as a pseudogene. The CDR3 totals 14 residues. Here the CDR3 DNA reads TGTGCCAGCAGCAAAGGGAAGCTACGGGACGGAGCTTTCTTT. Residues: CASSKGKLRDGAFF.

The J gene is TRBJ2-3, the V gene TRBV25-1; 7 nucleotides agree with TRBD2. The length of the CDR3 is 16 residues. The V gene's germline CDR1 is MGHDK and CDR2 SYGVNS. V dropped 8 bases and J dropped 2; count of bases not matched to a gene: 13. The CDR3 coding sequence is TGTGCCAGCTCTCCTGGGGCCAGCGGGAACACAGATACGCAGTATTTT. This gives the protein CASSPGASGNTDTQYF. Complete variable domain (other parts from reference TRBV25-1 and TRBJ2-3): EADIYQTPRYLVIGTGKKITLECSQTMGHDKMYWYQQDPGMELHLIHYSYGVNSTEKGDLSSESTVSRIRTEHFPLTLESARPSHTSQYLCASSPGASGNTDTQYFGPGTRLTVL.

CDR3 loop: CASSESLSPYEQYF. CDR3 DNA: TGCGCCAGCAGTGAATCACTTAGTCCCTACGAGCAGTACTTC. The gene calls are TRBV10-1 and TRBJ2-7; no definite D call. Trimming took 3 bases from V and 2 from J, leaving 11 bases between them. The CDR3 loop spans 14 amino acids. Germline V gene sequence: CDR1 WNHNN, CDR2 SYGVQD (reference sequence).

The chain recombines TRBV7-9 with TRBJ2-7, with D hard to call. This CDR3 has 14 amino acids. Germline lookup yields CDR1 SEHNR and CDR2 FQNEAQ (reference sequence). The V end lost 1 base, the J end lost 0 bases, and 7 bases lay between the germline ends. The DNA for the CDR3 is TGTGCCAGCAGCTTAGAGGCAGACTCCTACGAGCAGTACTTC. This sequence encodes CASSLEADSYEQYF.

The chain uses TRBV9 and TRBJ2-3; 12 positions match TRBD2. V lost 0 bases to trimming and J lost 2 bases; unmatched junction nucleotides: 4. Germline loops: CDR1 SGDLS, CDR2 YYNGEE. The CDR3 covers 17 residues. The CDR3 reads CASSVAGLAGTTDTQYF. In nucleotides, the CDR3 is TGTGCCAGCAGCGTAGCCGGACTAGCGGGGACCACAGATACGCAGTATTTT.

The V and J genes are TRBV10-2 and TRBJ2-3; no reliable D call. V lost 6 bases to trimming and J lost 5 bases, with 9 bases between them. Germline CDR1 is WSHSY and CDR2 is SAAADI. This CDR3 spans 12 amino acids. This CDR3 reads CASSPPRDTQYF. The CDR3 region has the DNA TGCGCCAGCAGCCCCCCGAGAGATACGCAGTATTTT.

The gene calls are TRBV4-3 and TRBJ2-1, with D unresolved. This CDR3 contains 16 residues. The V gene lost 0 bases and the J gene lost 4 bases, with 13 bases spanning the gap. Germline values: CDR1 LGHNA, CDR2 YSLEER. The CDR3 DNA reads as TGCGCCAGCAGCCAAGATCTAAGAGACGAATACAATGAGCAGTTCTTC. This gives the protein CASSQDLRDEYNEQFF.

The chain joins TRBV19 to TRBJ2-3; no clear D. The V end was cut by 3 bases, the J end by 3 bases, with 7 bases between. Germline V gene data show CDR1 as LNHDA and CDR2 as SQIVND (reference sequence). The CDR3 consists of 13 residues. Written as DNA, the CDR3 is TGTGCCAGTAGTATCGGCTCTACAGATACGCAGTATTTT. Translating it yields CASSIGSTDTQYF.